The clone carrying this T cell receptor beta chain was counted ten times or more. The sample belongs to a study of sequential checkpoint blockade in melanoma. Noted treatment: randomized to nivolumab then ipilimumab (arm A) or the reverse (arm B). The assay was immunoSEQ multiplex PCR, and TCRdb's table has in-frame clones only and misses some. The data contain 35,000 to 40,000 clones, around 32% of them singletons. The junction had 9 bases not matched to a gene; V was cut back by 5 bases and J by 3 bases. The CDR3 sequence is 16 residues long. From germline, CDR1 is SGHNT and CDR2 YENEEA. The material was tumor tissue (inferred from file names), obtained from a patient given nivolumab and ipilimumab in sequence. The sequence derives from a human donor with melanoma. The chain is built from TRBV11-3 and TRBJ1-2; TRBD1 agrees at 10 bases. The CDR3 region has the DNA TGTGCCAGCAGCCAACCGGGACAGGGGAGCGACTATGGCTACACCTTC. Protein sequence: CASSQPGQGSDYGYTF.